A selection of T cell receptor beta chains follows, all from one sample in a study of control samples from healthy donors and cancer patients. Only in-frame clones appear in the TCRdb table, and some are missing; sequencing was by immunoSEQ multiplex PCR. The repertoire consists of more than 100,000 clones, with roughly 90% occurring once and the leading ten covering roughly 8.7%. Source material: blood. All receptors derive from a man aged 18 to 30 in good health. Both conserved end residues are part of each CDR3. D genes are given only for firm matches. Expanded clones get a size class; other rows say once, few or many, or leave the size out.

>TRBJ1-5|-|TRBV25-1|-|13
CASSESDLQPQHF
TGTGCCAGCAGTGAGTCCGATTTACAGCCCCAGCATTTT
>TRBJ1-5|-|TRBV15|-|15
CATSRDRGEGQPQHF
TGTGCCACCAGCAGAGATAGGGGGGAGGGTCAGCCCCAGCATTTT
>TRBJ1-3|TRBD1|TRBV7-9|-|16
CASTSDRPISGNTIYF
TGTGCCAGCACCTCGGACAGGCCGATCTCTGGAAACACCATATATTTT
>TRBJ2-1|TRBD2|TRBV9|-|17
CASSVALGLAGGNEQFF
TGTGCCAGCAGCGTAGCGTTGGGACTAGCGGGGGGTAATGAGCAGTTCTTC
>TRBJ1-1|-|TRBV6-5|once|16
CASSYAGAWTNTEAFF
TGTGCCAGCAGTTACGCGGGGGCTTGGACGAACACTGAAGCTTTCTTT
>TRBJ2-2|-|TRBV9|-|13
CASSVDGPGELFF
TGTGCCAGCAGCGTAGATGGGCCCGGGGAGCTGTTTTTT
>TRBJ2-5|-|TRBV7-3|-|15
CASSPRVSPQETQYF
TGTGCCAGCAGTCCCAGGGTGTCGCCTCAAGAGACCCAGTACTTC
>TRBJ1-3|-|TRBV5-1|-|17
CASSLTGRGGTGNTIYF
TGCGCCAGCAGCTTGACCGGTAGAGGGGGTACTGGAAACACCATATATTTT
>TRBJ1-4|TRBD1|TRBV4-1|-|16
CASSQEGTGISEKLFF
TGCGCCAGCAGCCAAGAAGGGACAGGGATAAGTGAAAAACTGTTTTTT
>TRBJ1-2|TRBD1|TRBV3-1/TRBV3-2|-|15
CASSQTLTGVYGYTF
TGTGCCAGCAGCCAAACCCTGACAGGGGTCTATGGCTACACCTTC
>TRBJ1-1|-|TRBV7-9|-|13
CASSWNTNTEAFF
TGTGCCAGCAGCTGGAATACGAACACTGAAGCTTTCTTT
>TRBJ2-3|TRBD2|TRBV4-1|-|16
CASSQEGLAGRDTQYF
TGCGCCAGCAGCCAAGAGGGACTAGCGGGGAGAGATACGCAGTATTTT
>TRBJ2-5|-|TRBV30|once|13
CVWSNSGRETQYF
TGTGTCTGGAGTAACTCAGGGAGGGAGACCCAGTACTTC
>TRBJ1-1|-|TRBV6-6|few|16
CASSGGQGFYDTEAFF
TGTGCCAGCAGTGGGGGTCAGGGGTTTTACGACACTGAAGCTTTCTTT
>TRBJ1-5|-|TRBV11-2|-|14
CASSLETTGQPQHF
TGTGCCAGCAGCTTAGAGACGACAGGCCAGCCCCAGCATTTT
>TRBJ2-6|TRBD1|TRBV9|-|18
CASSADPRQGAGANVLTF
TGTGCCAGCAGCGCAGATCCCCGACAGGGGGCCGGGGCCAACGTCCTGACTTTC
>TRBJ2-5|TRBD1|TRBV19|-|14
CASSTRTGFKTQYF
TGTGCCAGTAGTACCAGGACAGGGTTTAAGACCCAGTACTTC
>TRBJ1-4|-|TRBV27|-|15
CASSWGGRGEEKLFF
TGTGCCAGCAGTTGGGGGGGCAGGGGTGAGGAAAAACTGTTTTTT
>TRBJ2-1|TRBD2|TRBV6-6|-|22
CASSPRMGGRPSGGSSYNEQFF
TGTGCCAGCAGTCCCAGGATGGGGGGCAGGCCTAGCGGGGGGAGCTCCTACAATGAGCAGTTCTTC
>TRBJ2-1|-|TRBV10-3|-|17
CAISESYTPGPYNEQFF
TGTGCCATCAGTGAGTCGTACACCCCGGGGCCCTACAATGAGCAGTTCTTC
>TRBJ1-1|-|TRBV6-5|once|14
CASSGQHMNTEAFF
TGTGCCAGCAGCGGACAGCACATGAACACTGAAGCTTTCTTT
>TRBJ1-5|TRBD1|TRBV2|-|13
CASRTGGNQPQHF
TGTGCCAGCAGAACAGGGGGCAATCAGCCCCAGCATTTT
>TRBJ2-4|-|TRBV29-1|-|14
CSVVIDRPKNIQYF
TGCAGCGTTGTAATCGACAGGCCCAAAAACATTCAGTACTTC
>TRBJ1-1|TRBD1|TRBV10-3|-|15
CAISEGPGGNTEAFF
TGTGCCATCAGTGAAGGGCCAGGGGGCAACACTGAAGCTTTCTTT
>TRBJ1-2|TRBD1|TRBV27|-|15
CASSSLSTGRKGYTF
TGTGCCAGCAGTTCCCTCTCGACAGGGAGGAAAGGCTACACCTTC
>TRBJ2-5|TRBD1|TRBV2|-|15
CASRRDRGSGETQYF
TGTGCCAGCAGGAGGGACAGGGGGAGTGGAGAGACCCAGTACTTC
>TRBJ1-3|TRBD1|TRBV4-1|-|15
CASSQVGTAGNTIYF
TGCGCCAGCAGCCAAGTGGGGACAGCTGGAAACACCATATATTTT
>TRBJ1-1|-|TRBV6-6|-|11
CASSYGAEAFF
TGTGCCAGCAGTTACGGAGCCGAAGCTTTCTTT
>TRBJ1-2|-|TRBV7-9|-|14
CASSTGTAINGYTF
TGTGCCAGCAGCACCGGGACCGCCATAAACGGCTACACCTTC
>TRBJ1-1|-|TRBV19|-|16
CASSAPHRVKGTEAFF
TGTGCCAGTAGCGCTCCACACAGGGTAAAGGGCACTGAAGCTTTCTTT
>TRBJ1-3|TRBD1|TRBV7-8|-|19
CASSLEGQGAFFSGNTIYF
TGTGCCAGCAGCTTAGAAGGACAGGGGGCATTTTTCTCTGGAAACACCATATATTTT
>TRBJ2-1|-|TRBV30|-|15
CAWSSSPSSYNEQFF
TGTGCCTGGAGTTCTTCACCGAGCTCCTACAATGAGCAGTTCTTC
>TRBJ2-7|TRBD1|TRBV27|-|15
CASSPGTGLGHEQYF
TGTGCCAGCAGCCCCGGGACAGGGCTGGGTCACGAGCAGTACTTC
>TRBJ1-1|-|TRBV7-9|-|11
CASSRDTEAFF
TGTGCCAGCAGCCGCGACACTGAAGCTTTCTTT
>TRBJ1-5|TRBD1|TRBV4-1|-|17
CASSQDGSGQGYQPQHF
TGCGCCAGCAGCCAAGATGGGTCGGGACAGGGTTATCAGCCCCAGCATTTT
>TRBJ1-3|-|TRBV7-2|once|16
CASSLALGGSGNTIYF
TGTGCCAGCAGCTTAGCGCTCGGGGGTTCTGGAAACACCATATATTTT
>TRBJ1-1|-|TRBV19|-|15
CASSTPGRGYTEAFF
TGTGCCAGTAGTACACCGGGACGGGGCTACACTGAAGCTTTCTTT
>TRBJ2-5|-|TRBV5-1|-|16
CASSLEGGPDKETQYF
TGCGCCAGCAGCTTGGAAGGCGGGCCAGACAAAGAGACCCAGTACTTC
>TRBJ1-2|TRBD1|TRBV24-1|-|13
CATSDTTGDGYTF
TGTGCCACCAGTGACACAACAGGGGATGGCTACACCTTC
>TRBJ1-6|-|TRBV9|once|16
CASSVGLAGVNSPLHF
TGTGCCAGCAGCGTAGGTCTGGCAGGGGTTAATTCACCCCTCCACTTT
>TRBJ2-3|-|TRBV5-1|-|15
CASSLQSGPRDTQYF
TGCGCCAGCAGCTTGCAATCGGGACCAAGGGATACGCAGTATTTT
>TRBJ2-3|-|TRBV6-1|-|13
CASSEFSPDTQYF
TGTGCCAGCAGTGAGTTTAGCCCGGATACGCAGTATTTT
>TRBJ1-2|-|TRBV5-4|once|14
CASSLDQGAYGYTF
TGTGCCAGCAGCTTGGACCAAGGGGCCTATGGCTACACCTTC
>TRBJ2-7|-|TRBV11-3|-|12
CASSFETGEQYF
TGTGCCAGCAGCTTTGAGACGGGAGAGCAGTACTTC
>TRBJ2-3|TRBD2|TRBV7-8|-|15
CASSLAGPRADTQYF
TGTGCCAGCAGTTTAGCGGGCCCTCGGGCAGATACGCAGTATTTT
>TRBJ2-2|TRBD1|TRBV5-1|-|16
CASSIAGTGGGGELFF
TGCGCCAGCAGCATTGCCGGGACAGGGGGCGGCGGGGAGCTGTTTTTT
>TRBJ2-3|-|TRBV18|-|12
CASSPERDTQYF
TGTGCCAGCTCACCTGAGAGGGATACGCAGTATTTT
>TRBJ1-1|TRBD1|TRBV11-2|once|16
CASSLDRDRGNTEAFF
TGTGCCAGCAGCTTAGATCGGGACAGAGGGAACACTGAAGCTTTCTTT
>TRBJ1-2|TRBD1|TRBV30|-|13
CAWSAPTQGAKTF
TGTGCCTGGAGTGCGCCGACGCAGGGGGCGAAGACCTTC
>TRBJ2-5|TRBD2|TRBV5-8|-|16
CASGLAGAPEGETQYF
TGTGCCAGCGGACTAGCGGGGGCCCCGGAAGGAGAGACCCAGTACTTC
>TRBJ1-1|-|TRBV4-1|-|14
CASSQGQGNTEAFF
TGCGCCAGCAGCCAAGGCCAGGGAAACACTGAAGCTTTCTTT
>TRBJ1-2|-|TRBV15|few|14
CATSPGVTNYGYTF
TGTGCCACCAGCCCAGGGGTGACGAACTATGGCTACACCTTC